This TCR beta chain was documented in a study of T cells after yellow fever vaccination (dated by TCRdb to the late 2010s). In the study overall: Libraries from fractions with low cell numbers were prepared with the SMART-Seq v4 Ultra Low Input RNA kit. Bulk TCR alpha and beta repertoires were sequenced longitudinally to track T-cell clones before and after primary and booster YFV17D yellow fever vaccination. Two healthy male donors made up the cohort, one aged 18 to 30 years and the other aged 30 to 40 years. Blood samples were taken at several timepoints before and after primary and secondary immunization, and bulk PBMC replicates and cell subsets were isolated.

Trimming leaves V shorter by 4 bases and J shorter by 8 bases, with the junction holding 18 bases beyond the gene matches. The CDR3 spans 16 residues, from the cysteine through the phenylalanine. The CDR3 DNA has 48 bases and is translated from base 1. The germline V gene (reference sequence) sets CDR1 to DFQATT and CDR2 to SNEGSKA. The treatment or condition label here, explained by the study, means: live attenuated yellow fever vaccine strain. Two biological replicates of bulk PBMCs were collected at each blood-draw timepoint. A standard Ficoll-Paque protocol was used to isolate PBMCs from peripheral blood. TriZol was used to extract RNA from bulk PBMCs, CD4 and CD8 fractions, and dextramer-positive and dextramer-negative fractions. The sequencing machine was an Illumina NovaSeq 6000. TCR cDNA was synthesized by 5'RACE template switching, through which a universal primer site and unique molecular identifiers were introduced. Priming for cDNA synthesis came from both the TCR alpha and TCR beta constant segments. Two PCR steps were used to amplify libraries, with sample barcodes and sequencing adapters being added in the second step. Sequencing of libraries was done on Illumina HiSeq 2500 (2x100 bp) or NovaSeq (2x150 bp). The paper's processing steps were these. MIGEC was used to demultiplex reads and collapse the reads into UMI consensus sequences, and MiXCR was used for V(D)J alignment. Vaccine-responding clonotypes were defined with edgeR using replicate PBMC samples, requiring FDR below 0.01 and a log2 fold change above 5 up to day 15. Each bulk clonotype received a CD4 or CD8 identity based on whether the sequenced CD4 or CD8 repertoire contained that clonotype at higher abundance. The public reads were quality trimmed at Q25 with fastp and then assembled into clones with MiXCR by TCRdb, keeping productive beta chains. A single entry per CDR3 protein holds the most common genes and DNA from its merged rows. V and J calls and clone size were set by TCRdb, not the authors. Here the sample has under 350,000 distinct CDR3 sequences; approximately 4% occur a single time. Clones ranked in the top ten supply approximately 25% of the sample.

Broad study findings and their caveats: Because only two donors were included in the study, the extent to which the findings can be generalized is limited. The secondary T-cell response was found to be weaker but faster than the primary response, with a peak reached on day 5 rather than on day 15. After the booster, most clones that had expanded after primary vaccination were detected again (nearly 97% of CD4 and about 88% of CD8), suggesting broad maintenance of memory. A small fraction of clonotypes showed up in both the CD4 and CD8 compartments, probably as a result of convergent recombination. Computational filtering was needed because FACS-sorted repertoires could contain abundant contaminating clonotypes from the bulk population.

As concerns this clonotype: Its antigen is unknown. No base quality information exists; no much larger clone differs at one position.

Sequenced material: PBMCs, taken 5 days after the yellow fever booster vaccination. The receptor comes from a man in his late teens or twenties who received the YFV17D yellow fever vaccine. The chain is made from TRBV20-1 and TRBJ1-2; the central 8 bases match TRBD1. The sequence in DNA is TGCAGTGCTATACACCATACAGGGGGAATAATAGGGGGCTACACCTTC. Translated, this is CSAIHHTGGIIGGYTF.